Sequencing of this T cell receptor beta chain was carried out in a study of blood T cell repertoires in COVID-19. V lost 3 bases and J 4 bases, leaving 12 bases between the germline ends. The CDR3 extends over 14 amino acids. Germline V gene data show CDR1 as MNHEY and CDR2 as SVGEGT. Produced via immunoSEQ multiplex PCR; TCRdb's table is partial and in-frame only. The data contain 150,000 to 200,000 clones, roughly 78% of them singletons. The sequence derives from a woman of 80 years or more with active or convalescent COVID-19. This rearrangement joins TRBV6-2 or TRBV6-3 to TRBJ1-1, with D possibly being TRBD1 (5 bases). Sequences were obtained from peripheral blood. CDR3 bases: TGTGCCAGCAGTTATTCCAGGGTTGGCACTGAAGCTTTCTTT. Amino acids: CASSYSRVGTEAFF.